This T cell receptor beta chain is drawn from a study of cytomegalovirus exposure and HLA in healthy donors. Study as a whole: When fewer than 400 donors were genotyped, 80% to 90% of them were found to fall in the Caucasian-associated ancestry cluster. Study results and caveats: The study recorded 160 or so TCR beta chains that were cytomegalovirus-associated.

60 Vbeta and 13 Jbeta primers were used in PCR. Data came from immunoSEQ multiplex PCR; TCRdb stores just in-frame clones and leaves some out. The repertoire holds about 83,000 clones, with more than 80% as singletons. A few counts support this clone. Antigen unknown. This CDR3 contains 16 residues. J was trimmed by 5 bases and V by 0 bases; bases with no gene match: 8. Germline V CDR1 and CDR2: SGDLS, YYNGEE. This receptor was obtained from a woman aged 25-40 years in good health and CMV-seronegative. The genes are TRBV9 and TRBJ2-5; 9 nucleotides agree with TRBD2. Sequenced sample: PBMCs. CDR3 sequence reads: CASSVGAGGQRETQYF. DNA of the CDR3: TGTGCCAGCAGCGTAGGGGCGGGAGGGCAGCGGGAGACCCAGTACTTC.